This section outlines one T cell receptor (beta chain) sequence together with its context. Original handling: Nucleated cell counts were estimated from reference gene primer amplification. Profiled with immunoSEQ multiplex PCR; TCRdb holds only in-frame clones, not every one. The DNA gave D and trimming, while V, J and clone size come from that table. This repertoire shows 390,000 or so clones, about 89% found once; its top ten account for under 11%. The sample belongs to a study of blood T cell repertoires in COVID-19. Germline V gene sequence: CDR1 MGHRA, CDR2 YSYEKL. V was trimmed by 4 bases and J by 2 bases, leaving 21 bases between them. The CDR3 extends over 18 amino acids.

Material for sequencing was peripheral blood. The chain employs TRBV4-1 and TRBJ1-5; D is perhaps TRBD1 (6 bases). The receptor comes from a woman between 25 and 40 years old with COVID-19, enrolled during active disease. CDR3 coding DNA: TGCGCCAGCAGCCCTACGGGGGGGGGCCCCTCGGGCAATCAGCCCCAGCATTTT. Protein sequence: CASSPTGGGPSGNQPQHF.